This record concerns one T cell receptor beta chain sequence. V was trimmed by 6 bases and J by 5 bases, leaving 13 bases between them. This CDR3 has 15 residues. Per the germline V gene, CDR1 is KGHDR and CDR2 is SFDVKD. This entry belongs to a study of control samples from healthy donors and cancer patients. TCRdb's table, derived via immunoSEQ multiplex PCR, lists solely in-frame clones and lacks some. The data hold 50,000 to 75,000 clones, with around 89% observed a single time. The receptor was derived from a man aged 55 to 69 with colorectal cancer. Sequencing input: PBMCs. The chain links TRBV24-1 to TRBJ1-6; no firm D call. The CDR3 reads CATSSGPPDNSPLHF. DNA for the CDR3: TGTGCCACCAGTTCTGGGCCGCCGGATAATTCACCCCTCCACTTT.